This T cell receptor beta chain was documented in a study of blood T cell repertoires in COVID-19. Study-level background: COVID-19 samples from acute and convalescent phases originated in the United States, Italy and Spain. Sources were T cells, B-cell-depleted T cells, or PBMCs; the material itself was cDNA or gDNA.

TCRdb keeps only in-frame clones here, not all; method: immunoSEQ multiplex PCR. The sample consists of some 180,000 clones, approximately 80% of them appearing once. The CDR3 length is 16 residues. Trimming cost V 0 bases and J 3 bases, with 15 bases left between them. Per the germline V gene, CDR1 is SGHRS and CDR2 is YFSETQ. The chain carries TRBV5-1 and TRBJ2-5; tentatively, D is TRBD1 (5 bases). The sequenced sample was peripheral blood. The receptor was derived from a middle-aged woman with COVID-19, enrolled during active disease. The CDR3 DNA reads TGCGCCAGCAGCTTGGAGGGGATAGGGGCAAAAGAGACCCAGTACTTC. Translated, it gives CASSLEGIGAKETQYF.